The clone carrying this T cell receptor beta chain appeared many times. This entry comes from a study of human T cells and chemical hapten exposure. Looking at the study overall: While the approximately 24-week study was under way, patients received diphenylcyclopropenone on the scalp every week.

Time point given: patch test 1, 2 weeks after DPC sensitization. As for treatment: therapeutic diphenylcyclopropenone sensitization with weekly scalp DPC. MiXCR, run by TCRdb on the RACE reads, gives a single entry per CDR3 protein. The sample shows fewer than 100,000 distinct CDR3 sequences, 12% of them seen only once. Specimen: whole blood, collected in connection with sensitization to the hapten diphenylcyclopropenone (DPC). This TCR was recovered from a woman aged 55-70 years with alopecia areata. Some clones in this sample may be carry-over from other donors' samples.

CDR3 DNA sequence: TGTGCCAGCTCACCACAGGAGGGGGCGACCACAGATACGCAGTATTTT. Amino acid sequence: CASSPQEGATTDTQYF. This sequence joins TRBV18 and TRBJ2-3; a possible D gene is TRBD1 (7 bases). Trimming removed 1 base from V and 2 bases from J, with 13 bases in between. This CDR3 has 16 residues. Germline V gene sequence: CDR1 KGHSH, CDR2 LQKENI.